The source of this T cell receptor beta chain is a study of T cells in Graves' hyperthyroidism and ophthalmopathy. Study-wide findings and caveats: Ophthalmopathy, which appeared later, was predicted by the model a median approximately 6 months before onset.

This clonotype was recorded a few times. Its target is unknown. TCR beta CDR3 sequences were amplified from RNA transcripts. Using the HTBI primer set, a first-round RT-PCR was run on the TCR CDR3. TCRdb reanalysed the multiplex PCR reads using MiXCR and keeps one entry per CDR3 protein. The sample holds roughly 630,000 distinct CDR3 sequences, 15% to 19% seen once. V lost 0 bases and J lost 14, with 11 bases in between. From germline, CDR1 is SGHTA and CDR2 FQGNSA. The CDR3 runs 12 residues. Source material: blood. The chain uses TRBV7-2 and TRBJ2-1; D remains ambiguous. This sequence was found in a woman between 25 and 40 years old with Graves' hyperthyroidism. The CDR3 spells CASSLATGVEFF. The DNA of the CDR3 is TGTGCCAGCAGCTTAGCGACGGGCGTGGAGTTCTTC. The complete variable domain, with remaining parts taken from reference TRBV7-2 and TRBJ2-1, reads GAGVSQSPSNKVTEKGKDVELRCDPISGHTALYWYRQSLGQGLEFLIYFQGNSAPDKSGLPSDRFSAERTGGSVSTLTIQRTQQEDSAVYLCASSLATGVEFFGPGTRLTVL.